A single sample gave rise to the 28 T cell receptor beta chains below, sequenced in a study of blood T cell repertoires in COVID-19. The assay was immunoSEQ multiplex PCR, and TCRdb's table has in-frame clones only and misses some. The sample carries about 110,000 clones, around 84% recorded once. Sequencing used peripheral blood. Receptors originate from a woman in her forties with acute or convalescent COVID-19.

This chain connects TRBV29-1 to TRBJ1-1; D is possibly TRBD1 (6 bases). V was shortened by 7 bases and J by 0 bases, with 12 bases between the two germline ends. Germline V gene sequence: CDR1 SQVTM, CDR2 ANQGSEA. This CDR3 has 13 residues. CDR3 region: CSAHRVLNTEAFF. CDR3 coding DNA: TGCAGCGCGCACAGGGTTCTGAACACTGAAGCTTTCTTT. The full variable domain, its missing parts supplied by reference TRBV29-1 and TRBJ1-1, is SAVISQKPSRDICQRGTSLTIQCQVDSQVTMMFWYRQQPGQSLTLIATANQGSEATYESGFVIDKFPISRPNLTFSTLTVSNMSPEDSSIYLCSAHRVLNTEAFFGQGTRLTVV.

The CDR3 here is CAATVTVNTEAFF. The CDR3 DNA reads TGTGCCGCCACCGTGACAGTGAACACTGAAGCTTTCTTT. V gene TRBV24-1 combines with J gene TRBJ1-1; possible D gene TRBD1, 5 bases. Germline values: CDR1 KGHDR, CDR2 SFDVKD. V was clipped by 12 bases and J by 0 bases, with 13 bases between them. The CDR3 runs 13 residues.

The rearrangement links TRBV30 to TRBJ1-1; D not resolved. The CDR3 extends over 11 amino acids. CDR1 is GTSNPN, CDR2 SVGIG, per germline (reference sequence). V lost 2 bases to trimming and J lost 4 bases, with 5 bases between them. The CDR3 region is CAWSPLTEAFF. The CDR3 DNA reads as TGTGCCTGGAGTCCTCTCACTGAAGCTTTCTTT.

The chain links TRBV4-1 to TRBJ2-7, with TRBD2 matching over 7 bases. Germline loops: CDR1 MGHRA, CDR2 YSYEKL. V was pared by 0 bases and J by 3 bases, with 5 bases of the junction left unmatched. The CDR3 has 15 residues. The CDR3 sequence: CASSQDLAGDYEQYF. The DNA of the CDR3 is TGCGCCAGCAGCCAAGATCTTGCGGGGGACTACGAGCAGTACTTC.

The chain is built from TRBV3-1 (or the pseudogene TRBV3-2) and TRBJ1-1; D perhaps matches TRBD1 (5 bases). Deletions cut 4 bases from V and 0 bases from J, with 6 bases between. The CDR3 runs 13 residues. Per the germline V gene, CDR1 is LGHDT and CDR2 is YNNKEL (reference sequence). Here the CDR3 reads CASSRDLNTEAFF. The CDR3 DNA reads TGTGCCAGCAGCCGGGACTTGAACACTGAAGCTTTCTTT.

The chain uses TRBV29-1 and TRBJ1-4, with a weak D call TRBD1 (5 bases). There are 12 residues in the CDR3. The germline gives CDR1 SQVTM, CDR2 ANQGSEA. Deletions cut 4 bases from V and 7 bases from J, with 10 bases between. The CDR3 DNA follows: TGCAGCGTTGGCTTCGGGGGTGAAAAACTGTTTTTT. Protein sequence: CSVGFGGEKLFF. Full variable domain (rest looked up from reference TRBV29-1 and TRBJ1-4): SAVISQKPSRDICQRGTSLTIQCQVDSQVTMMFWYRQQPGQSLTLIATANQGSEATYESGFVIDKFPISRPNLTFSTLTVSNMSPEDSSIYLCSVGFGGEKLFFGSGTQLSVL.

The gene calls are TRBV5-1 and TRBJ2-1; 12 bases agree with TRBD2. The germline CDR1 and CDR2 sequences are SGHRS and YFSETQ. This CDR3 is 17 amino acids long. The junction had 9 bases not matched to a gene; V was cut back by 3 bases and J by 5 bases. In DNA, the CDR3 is TGCGCCAGCAGCTCGCTGCCGACTAGCGGGAGTCACAATGAGCAGTTCTTC. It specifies CASSSLPTSGSHNEQFF.

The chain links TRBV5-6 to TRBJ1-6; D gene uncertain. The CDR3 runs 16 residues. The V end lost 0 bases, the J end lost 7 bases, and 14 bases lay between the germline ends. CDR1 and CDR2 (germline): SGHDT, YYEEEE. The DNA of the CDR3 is TGTGCCAGCAGCTTGGTTATGCAGGCATTGAATTCACCCCTCCACTTT. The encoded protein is CASSLVMQALNSPLHF.

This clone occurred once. In DNA, the CDR3 is TGTGCCACCAGCACTCGGGGGGGCCTGACAGATACGCAGTATTTT. Amino acid sequence: CATSTRGGLTDTQYF. The chain carries TRBV15 and TRBJ2-3, with TRBD2 identical over 8 bases. Trimming took 4 bases from V and 3 from J; bases not matched to a gene: 6. The CDR3 loop spans 15 amino acids. From germline, CDR1 is LNHNV and CDR2 YYDKDF (reference sequence).

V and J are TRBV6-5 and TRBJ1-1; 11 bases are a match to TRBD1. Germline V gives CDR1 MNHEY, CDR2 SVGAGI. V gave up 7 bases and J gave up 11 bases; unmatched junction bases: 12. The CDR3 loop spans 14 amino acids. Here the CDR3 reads CASNSGQGAAKAFF. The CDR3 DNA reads TGTGCCAGCAACAGCGGACAGGGGGCGGCCAAGGCTTTCTTT.

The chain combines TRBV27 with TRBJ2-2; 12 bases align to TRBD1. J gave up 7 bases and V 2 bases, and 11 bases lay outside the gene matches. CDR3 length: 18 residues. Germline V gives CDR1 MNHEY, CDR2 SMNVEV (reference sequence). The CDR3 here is CASSLARSGQGAFGELFF. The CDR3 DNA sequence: TGTGCCAGCAGTTTAGCGAGGTCGGGACAGGGGGCATTCGGGGAGCTGTTTTTT.

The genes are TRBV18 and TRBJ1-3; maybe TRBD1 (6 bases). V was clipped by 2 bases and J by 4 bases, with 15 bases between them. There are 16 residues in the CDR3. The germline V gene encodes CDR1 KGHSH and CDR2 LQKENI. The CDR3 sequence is CASSPGTGLHGNTIYF. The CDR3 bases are TGTGCCAGCTCACCAGGAACAGGGCTACACGGAAACACCATATATTTT. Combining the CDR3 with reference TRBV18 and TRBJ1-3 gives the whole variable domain NAGVMQNPRHLVRRRGQEARLRCSPMKGHSHVYWYRQLPEEGLKFMVYLQKENIIDESGMPKERFSAEFPKEGPSILRIQQVVRGDSAAYFCASSPGTGLHGNTIYFGEGSWLTVV.

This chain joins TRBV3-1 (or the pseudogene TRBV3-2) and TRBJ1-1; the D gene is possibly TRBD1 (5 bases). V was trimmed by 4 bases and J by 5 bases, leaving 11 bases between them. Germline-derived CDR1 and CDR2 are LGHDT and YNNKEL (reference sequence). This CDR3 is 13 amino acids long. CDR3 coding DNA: TGTGCCAGCAGCCCTGACAAGGGGACTGAAGCTTTCTTT. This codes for CASSPDKGTEAFF.

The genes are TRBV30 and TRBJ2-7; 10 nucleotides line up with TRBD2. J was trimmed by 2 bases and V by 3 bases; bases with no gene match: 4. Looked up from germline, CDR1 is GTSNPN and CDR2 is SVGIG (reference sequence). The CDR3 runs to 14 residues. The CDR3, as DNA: TGTGCCTGGAGCACACTAGCGGGGACCTACGAGCAGTACTTC. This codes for CAWSTLAGTYEQYF.

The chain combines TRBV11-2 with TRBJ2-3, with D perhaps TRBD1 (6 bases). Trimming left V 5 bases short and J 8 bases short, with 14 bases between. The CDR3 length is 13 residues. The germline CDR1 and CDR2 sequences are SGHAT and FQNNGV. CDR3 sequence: CASSGQRPSTQYF. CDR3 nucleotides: TGTGCCAGCAGCGGACAGAGGCCAAGTACGCAGTATTTT.

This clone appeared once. The DNA for the CDR3 is TGTGCCAGCAGTTACCTGGGACAGGGCTTGGATGGCTACACCTTC. Protein sequence: CASSYLGQGLDGYTF. The V gene is TRBV6-2 or TRBV6-3, the J gene TRBJ1-2; 9 nucleotides agree with TRBD1. V was clipped by 2 bases and J by 6 bases; unmatched bases: 7. CDR3 length: 15 residues. Germline V gives CDR1 MNHEY, CDR2 SVGEGT.

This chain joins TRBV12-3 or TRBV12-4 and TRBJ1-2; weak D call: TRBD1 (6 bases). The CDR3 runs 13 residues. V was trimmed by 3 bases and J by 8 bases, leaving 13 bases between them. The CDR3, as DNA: TGTGCCAGCAGTTTGGCCAGGGGAAGAGGCTACACCTTC. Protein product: CASSLARGRGYTF.

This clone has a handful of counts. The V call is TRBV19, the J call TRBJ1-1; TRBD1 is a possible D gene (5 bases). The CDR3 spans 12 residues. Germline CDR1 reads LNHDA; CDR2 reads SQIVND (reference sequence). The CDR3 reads CVSVGGYTEAFF. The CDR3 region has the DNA TGTGTCAGCGTTGGGGGGTACACTGAAGCTTTCTTT.

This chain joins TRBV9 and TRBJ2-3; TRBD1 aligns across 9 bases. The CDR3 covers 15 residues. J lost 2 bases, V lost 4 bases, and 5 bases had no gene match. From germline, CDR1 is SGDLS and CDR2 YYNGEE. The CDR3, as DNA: TGTGCCAGCAGCCCCCGGGACAGGGCCACAGATACGCAGTATTTT. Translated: CASSPRDRATDTQYF.

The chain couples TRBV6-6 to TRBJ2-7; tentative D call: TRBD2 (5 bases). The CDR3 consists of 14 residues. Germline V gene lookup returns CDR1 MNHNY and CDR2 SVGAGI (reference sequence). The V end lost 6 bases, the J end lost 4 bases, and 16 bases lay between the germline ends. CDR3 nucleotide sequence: TGTGCCAGCAGCCGCCGGGAACCTCCTTACGAGCAGTACTTC. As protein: CASSRREPPYEQYF.

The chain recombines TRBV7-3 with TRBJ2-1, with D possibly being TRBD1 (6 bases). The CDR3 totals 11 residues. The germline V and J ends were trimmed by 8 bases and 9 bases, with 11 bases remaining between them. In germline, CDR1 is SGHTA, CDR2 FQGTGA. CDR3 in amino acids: CASGQGFEQFF. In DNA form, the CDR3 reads TGTGCCAGCGGGCAGGGGTTTGAGCAGTTCTTC.

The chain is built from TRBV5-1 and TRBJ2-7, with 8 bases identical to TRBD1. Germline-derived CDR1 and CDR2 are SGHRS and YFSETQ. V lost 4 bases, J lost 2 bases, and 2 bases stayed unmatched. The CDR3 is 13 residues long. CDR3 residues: CASSRTGTYEQYF. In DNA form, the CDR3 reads TGCGCCAGCAGCAGGACAGGGACCTACGAGCAGTACTTC.

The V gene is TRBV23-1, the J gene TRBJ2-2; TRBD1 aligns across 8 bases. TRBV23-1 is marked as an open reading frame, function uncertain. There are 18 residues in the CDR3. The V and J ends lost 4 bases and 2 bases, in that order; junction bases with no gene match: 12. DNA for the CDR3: TGCGCCAGCAGTCCCACGGACAGGGAGAAATCCAACACCGGGGAGCTGTTTTTT. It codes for CASSPTDREKSNTGELFF.

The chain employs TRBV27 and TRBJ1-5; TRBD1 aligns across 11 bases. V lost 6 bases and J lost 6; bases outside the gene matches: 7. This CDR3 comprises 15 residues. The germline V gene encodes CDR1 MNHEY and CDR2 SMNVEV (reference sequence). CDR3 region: CASSSRDRGAQPQHF. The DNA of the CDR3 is TGTGCCAGCAGCTCGAGGGACAGGGGGGCTCAGCCCCAGCATTTT.

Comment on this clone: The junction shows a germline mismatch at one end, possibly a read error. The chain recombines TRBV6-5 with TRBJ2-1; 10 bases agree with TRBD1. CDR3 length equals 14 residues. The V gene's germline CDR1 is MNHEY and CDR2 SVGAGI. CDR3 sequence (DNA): TGTGCCGGCAGAAAGGACAGGGGGTACAATGAGCAGTTCTTC. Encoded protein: CAGRKDRGYNEQFF.

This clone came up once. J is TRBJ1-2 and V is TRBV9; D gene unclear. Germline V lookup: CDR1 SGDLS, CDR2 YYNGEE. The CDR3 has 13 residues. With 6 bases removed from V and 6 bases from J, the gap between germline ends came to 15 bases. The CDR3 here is CASNREARDGYTF. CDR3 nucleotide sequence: TGTGCCAGCAATCGGGAGGCGAGGGATGGCTACACCTTC. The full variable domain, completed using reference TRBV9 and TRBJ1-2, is DSGVTQTPKHLITATGQRVTLRCSPRSGDLSVYWYQQSLDQGLQFLIQYYNGEERAKGNILERFSAQQFPDLHSELNLSSLELGDSALYFCASNREARDGYTFGSGTRLTVV.

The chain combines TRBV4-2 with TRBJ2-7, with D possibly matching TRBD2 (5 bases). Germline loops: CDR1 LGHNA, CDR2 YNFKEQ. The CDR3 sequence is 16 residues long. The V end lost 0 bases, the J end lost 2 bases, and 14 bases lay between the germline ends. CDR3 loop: CASSQDFRGTPYEQYF. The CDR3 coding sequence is TGTGCCAGCAGCCAAGATTTTCGGGGAACCCCCTACGAGCAGTACTTC.

The CDR3 sequence: CASSLLAGGQNEQYF. Here the CDR3 DNA reads TGTGCCAGCAGTCTTCTAGCGGGGGGGCAAAACGAGCAGTACTTC. The rearrangement links TRBV28 to TRBJ2-7; 12 nucleotides align to TRBD2. The CDR3 contains 15 residues. Germline V gene sequence: CDR1 MDHEN, CDR2 SYDVKM. J gave up 5 bases and V 5 bases, and 7 bases lay outside the gene matches.